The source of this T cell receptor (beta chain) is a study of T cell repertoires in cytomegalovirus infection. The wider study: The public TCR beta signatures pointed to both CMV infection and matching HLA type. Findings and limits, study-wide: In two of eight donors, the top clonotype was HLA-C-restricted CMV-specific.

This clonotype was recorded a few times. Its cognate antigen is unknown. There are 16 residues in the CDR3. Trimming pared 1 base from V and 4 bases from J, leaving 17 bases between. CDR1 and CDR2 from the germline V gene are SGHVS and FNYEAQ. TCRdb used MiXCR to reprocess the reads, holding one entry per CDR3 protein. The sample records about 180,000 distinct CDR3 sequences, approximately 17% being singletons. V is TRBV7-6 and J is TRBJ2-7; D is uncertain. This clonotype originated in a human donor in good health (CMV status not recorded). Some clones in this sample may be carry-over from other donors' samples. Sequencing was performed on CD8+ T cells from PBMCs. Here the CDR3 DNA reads TGTGCCAGCAGCTTAGAGCCCCATCACGGTATATACGAGCAGTACTTC. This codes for CASSLEPHHGIYEQYF.